The sequence of this T cell receptor beta chain was determined in a study of Graves' ophthalmopathy and Graves' hyperthyroidism. Whole-study findings and limits: Blood also harbored most expanded thyroid clonotypes above 0.001 frequency.

Amplification of TCR beta CDR3 regions used RNA transcripts. An opening RT-PCR round employed HTBI primers and preceded a second-round multiplex PCR. MiXCR was run by TCRdb on the multiplex PCR reads, yielding one entry per CDR3 protein. Of about 220,000 distinct CDR3 sequences in the sample, around a fifth are singletons; the top ten hold roughly 44%. This clonotype was counted a few times. Its antigen is currently unknown. Out of around 10 ml of fresh peripheral blood, PBMCs were obtained. CDR1 is SGHKS, CDR2 YYEKEE, per germline (reference sequence). This CDR3 has 14 amino acids. V was trimmed by 7 bases and J by 1 base, leaving 14 bases between them.

The source material was peripheral blood. This receptor was obtained from a woman between 50 and 59 years old with Graves' ophthalmopathy. The chain is built from TRBV5-5 and TRBJ1-1; tentative D call: TRBD1 (5 bases). The CDR3 sequence is CASAGGGGNTEAFF. The CDR3 coding sequence is TGTGCCAGCGCCGGGGGGGGTGGGAACACTGAAGCTTTCTTT.